Sequencing of this T cell receptor (beta chain) was carried out in a study of patients and donors after allogeneic stem cell transplantation. The germline V gene encodes CDR1 SGHRS and CDR2 YFSETQ. This CDR3 has 19 amino acids. TCRdb re-derived calls from the RT-PCR reads in MiXCR, one entry per CDR3 protein. The sample yields tens of thousands of distinct CDR3 sequences, about 44% seen once. About this clonotype itself: A read error may produce the germline difference seen at one junction end.

The rearrangement links TRBV5-1 to TRBJ1-1; D is uncertain. The material sequenced was blood, either unsorted or a sorted T cell fraction (not recorded which). This sequence originates from a human donor who was either an allogeneic HSCT recipient or a stem cell or donor lymphocyte infusion donor (not recorded which). It is not recorded whose cells these are; they may come from a transplant donor. The CDR3 sequence is CTSSLFFPPTRAMNTEAFF. In DNA, the CDR3 is TGCACCAGCAGCTTATTTTTTCCCCCTACTAGGGCGATGAACACTGAAGCTTTCTTT.